The 9 T cell receptor beta chains below come from one sample, sequenced in a study of T-cell memory formation after mild COVID-19. One entry per CDR3 protein, called by TCRdb with MiXCR from the 5' RACE reads. In the table there are some 120,000 distinct CDR3 sequences, about 5.9% of which are singletons. The source material was PBMCs or a T cell subset sorted from them (not recorded which). The receptor source for this set is an adult woman who had mild COVID-19 (a few samples of this study predate the infection). Cell type and time point are not known.

The J gene is TRBJ2-7, the V gene TRBV20-1, with 8 bases matching TRBD1. The CDR3 covers 14 residues. V dropped 5 bases and J dropped 5; count of bases not matched to a gene: 11. Per germline, CDR1 DFQATT and CDR2 SNEGSKA (reference sequence). The CDR3 protein is CSAYPGQASHEQYF. In DNA, the CDR3 is TGCAGTGCTTACCCGGGACAGGCGTCCCACGAGCAGTACTTC.

V gene TRBV7-8 combines with J gene TRBJ2-1; 11 nucleotides align to TRBD2. V trimming: 1 base; J trimming: 7 bases; junction bases outside the gene matches: 9. Germline assignment: CDR1 SGHVS and CDR2 FQNEAQ. This CDR3 spans 17 amino acids. DNA of the CDR3: TGTGCCAGCAGCTTAGTCCAGACTAGCGGGATGGGTAATGAGCAGTTCTTC. It encodes CASSLVQTSGMGNEQFF.

This clonotype turned up a few times. The chain uses TRBV6-1 and TRBJ1-1; D unresolved. V lost 3 bases and J 0 bases, leaving 17 bases between the germline ends. The CDR3 runs 17 residues. CDR1 is MNHNS and CDR2 is SASEGT in the germline V gene. CDR3 residues: CASSEEAVHTMNTEAFF. The CDR3 bases are TGTGCCAGCAGTGAGGAGGCAGTACATACTATGAACACTGAAGCTTTCTTT.

This clonotype occurred many times. The chain couples TRBV12-3 or TRBV12-4 to TRBJ2-7; D possibly corresponds to TRBD1 (5 bases). V was trimmed by 5 bases and J by 6 bases, leaving 11 bases between them. This CDR3 contains 12 residues. The CDR3 region is CASSLTTVEQYF. For the CDR3, the DNA is TGTGCCAGCAGTCTTACGACAGTCGAGCAGTACTTC.

This clonotype was recorded at least ten times. The V call is TRBV20-1, the J call TRBJ2-1, with D tentatively TRBD1 or TRBD2 (5 bases each). The CDR3 contains 15 residues. From germline, CDR1 is DFQATT and CDR2 SNEGSKA (reference sequence). V lost 0 bases and J 13 bases, leaving 22 bases between the germline ends. Here the CDR3 reads CSARDSGTGPRGQFF. Written as DNA, the CDR3 is TGCAGTGCTAGAGACTCCGGGACGGGCCCACGAGGTCAGTTCTTC.

The J gene is TRBJ1-3, the V gene TRBV19; maybe TRBD1 (5 bases). The germline gives CDR1 LNHDA, CDR2 SQIVND (reference sequence). The V end lost 3 bases, the J end lost 0 bases, and 9 bases lay between the germline ends. CDR3 size: 15 residues. The CDR3 DNA reads TGTGCCAGTAGTATCTTCGACAGCTCTGGAAACACCATATATTTT. Translated: CASSIFDSSGNTIYF.

This clonotype was detected only a few times. This CDR3 is CASSFLAGGLIEQYF. The CDR3 bases are TGTGCCAGCAGCTTCCTAGCGGGAGGGTTGATCGAGCAGTACTTC. The chain carries TRBV7-2 and TRBJ2-7, with 12 bases identical to TRBD2. Trimming cost V 3 bases and J 6 bases; bases outside gene matches: 6. CDR3 length equals 15 residues. In germline, CDR1 is SGHTA, CDR2 FQGNSA.

This chain links TRBV9 with TRBJ1-1, with 8 bases that match TRBD1. Losses at the gene ends were 4 bases for V and 3 bases for J; bases not matched to a gene: 8. This CDR3 comprises 15 residues. Germline V gives CDR1 SGDLS, CDR2 YYNGEE. The DNA of the CDR3 is TGTGCCAGCAGCCCACGGACAGGGTGGGACACTGAAGCTTTCTTT. Its translation is CASSPRTGWDTEAFF.

This clonotype has more than one count but fewer than ten. This rearrangement joins TRBV29-1 to TRBJ1-2, with 7 bases fitting TRBD1. The V segment lost 4 bases and the J segment 4 bases; nucleotides outside the gene matches: 9. This CDR3 is 14 amino acids long. Germline lookup yields CDR1 SQVTM and CDR2 ANQGSEA. The CDR3 nucleotides are TGCAGCGTTGGGTTTGAGGGGGCTGCCTATGGCTACACCTTC. Translation gives CSVGFEGAAYGYTF.